These 10 T cell receptor beta chains originate from one sample sequenced in a study of T cells after yellow fever vaccination. TCRdb re-called the 5' RACE reads through MiXCR, storing one row per CDR3 protein. The sample lists about 350,000 distinct CDR3 sequences; about 8.3% were seen once. This sample comprised PBMCs, obtained roughly seven weeks after the first yellow fever vaccination. The source of these receptors is a man younger than 35 who received the YFV17D yellow fever vaccine.

This clonotype was picked up many times. V and J are TRBV15 and TRBJ2-3; 7 bases agree with TRBD1. The ends lost 7 bases at V and 0 bases at J; junction bases unmatched: 4. The CDR3 loop spans 14 amino acids. The V gene's germline CDR1 is LNHNV and CDR2 YYDKDF (reference sequence). CDR3 in amino acids: CATTPQGSTDTQYF. In nucleotides, the CDR3 is TGTGCCACCACCCCACAGGGGAGCACAGATACGCAGTATTTT.

This clonotype has just a few counts. The gene calls are TRBV29-1 and TRBJ2-5; 8 bases agree with TRBD2. Trimming at V came to 4 bases and at J to 3 bases, leaving 7 bases not matched to a gene. The germline V gene has CDR1 SQVTM and CDR2 ANQGSEA. CDR3 length: 14 amino acids. CDR3 amino acids: CSVGPGGRKETQYF. The CDR3 DNA is TGCAGCGTTGGGCCGGGGGGGAGGAAAGAGACCCAGTACTTC.

This clonotype was counted between two and nine times. V and J are TRBV27 and TRBJ2-1; the D gene is possibly TRBD1 (5 bases). V was shortened by 4 bases and J by 2 bases, with 18 bases between the two germline ends. The germline gives CDR1 MNHEY, CDR2 SMNVEV (reference sequence). The CDR3 sequence is 17 residues long. The CDR3 sequence is CASSYPRVQITYNEQFF. The CDR3 DNA reads as TGTGCCAGCAGTTACCCCAGGGTTCAGATCACCTACAATGAGCAGTTCTTC.

As regards this clonotype: The final CDR3 position lacks the conserved phenylalanine or tryptophan, pointing to a likely read error. The V and J genes are TRBV5-1 and TRBJ2-2; D remains unclear. There are 12 residues in the CDR3. Germline values: CDR1 SGHRS, CDR2 YFSETQ. Trimming shortened V by 1 base and J by 2 bases, and 0 bases separated the two germline ends. The CDR3 DNA follows: TGCGCCAGCAGCTTGAACACCGGGGAGCTGTTTCTT. It specifies CASSLNTGELFL.

This sequence joins TRBV20-1 and TRBJ2-3; 8 bases fit TRBD2. Germline trimming cut 0 bases from V and 2 bases from J; bases unmatched to any gene: 7. The CDR3 sequence is 16 residues long. The germline CDR1 and CDR2 sequences are DFQATT and SNEGSKA (reference sequence). CDR3 sequence (DNA): TGCAGTGCTAGAGATAGAGCGGGGGCCCACACAGATACGCAGTATTTT. It translates to CSARDRAGAHTDTQYF.

The rearrangement uses TRBV5-6 and TRBJ1-5; D unresolved. This CDR3 region has 12 residues. Trimming took 4 bases from V and 4 from J, leaving 6 bases between them. Germline V CDR1 and CDR2: SGHDT, YYEEEE. The CDR3 loop is CASSRLNQPQHF. Written as DNA, the CDR3 is TGTGCCAGCAGCCGATTAAATCAGCCCCAGCATTTT.

The rearrangement uses TRBV2 and TRBJ1-2; D remains unclear. Germline assignment: CDR1 SNHLY and CDR2 FYNNEI. The CDR3 extends over 13 amino acids. With 2 bases removed from V and 8 bases from J, the gap between germline ends came to 12 bases. CDR3 loop: CASSERGVGGYTF. CDR3 sequence (DNA): TGTGCCAGCAGTGAACGCGGAGTCGGAGGCTACACCTTC.

The genes are TRBV14 and TRBJ1-5, with D possibly TRBD1 on 6 matching bases. The CDR3 runs 20 residues. Germline CDR1 SGHDN, CDR2 FVKESK. V lost 0 bases and J 0 bases, leaving 21 bases between the germline ends. The CDR3 here is CASSQDFPSGTTYSNQPQHF. The DNA for the CDR3 is TGTGCCAGCAGCCAAGATTTCCCCTCCGGGACAACCTATAGCAATCAGCCCCAGCATTTT.

This clonotype has a handful of counts. The chain is built from TRBV6-4 and TRBJ2-7, with D perhaps matching TRBD1 or TRBD2 (5 bases each). From germline, CDR1 is MRHNA and CDR2 SNTAGT. This CDR3 has 14 amino acids. The V and J ends lost 3 bases and 4 bases respectively, with 13 bases between them. In nucleotides, the CDR3 is TGTGCCAGCAGTGAGCGAGCGGCAGGGTACGAGCAGTACGTC. Translated, it gives CASSERAAGYEQYV.

This clonotype showed up many times. The chain combines TRBV7-6 with TRBJ2-5; D ambiguous. Germline lookup yields CDR1 SGHVS and CDR2 FNYEAQ. The length of the CDR3 is 13 residues. The V and J ends lost 4 bases and 5 bases respectively, with 11 bases between them. CDR3 sequence: CASSSVEAETQYF. In DNA form, the CDR3 reads TGTGCCAGCAGCTCGGTAGAGGCGGAGACCCAGTACTTC.